Included here is one TCR beta chain sequence, with context. Its antigen is unknown. The V segment lost 6 bases and the J segment 4 bases; nucleotides outside the gene matches: 5. The CDR3 has 14 residues. Per germline, CDR1 MDHEN and CDR2 SYDVKM. The naive CD8 subset, CD45RO-negative cells positively selected for CCR7, excluded terminally differentiated effector memory CD45RA+ cells. This record comes from a study of shared clonotypes between healthy human individuals. Overall study context: Per donor, CD8 memory used one plate, CD8 naive used two, CD4 memory used three and CD4 naive used three. Findings of the study overall: Collection of samples was limited to blood; tissue repertoires likely differ.

In the original processing: Filtering differed because ImmunoSEQ produced junction-only sequences that carried no quality scores. Profiling relied on immunoSEQ multiplex PCR, and the TCRdb table lists in-frame clones only, not all of them. V and J calls and clone size are copied from that table; D and trimming were computed from the DNA. The data show 1.5 million to 2.5 million clones, over 85% seen once. The sequence came from a man aged 18 to 35 in good health. What was sequenced was naive CD8+ T cells sorted from blood. The chain joins TRBV28 to TRBJ1-2, with TRBD1 matching over 10 bases. Written as DNA, the CDR3 is TGTGCCAGCAGCTCCGACAGGGGGCTCTATGGCTACACCTTC. Its translation: CASSSDRGLYGYTF.